Below, one T cell receptor (beta chain) is given with its context. What it binds is not known. The data derive from a study of T cells in localized non-small cell lung cancer. The assay was immunoSEQ multiplex PCR, and TCRdb's table has in-frame clones only and misses some. The table lists 40,000 or so clones, around 86% of them singletons, with 6.4% in the top ten. Germline V gene data show CDR1 as LNHDA and CDR2 as SQIVND (reference sequence). The CDR3 consists of 15 residues. Losses at the gene ends were 4 bases for V and 1 base for J; bases not matched to a gene: 4. The study's findings and limits: It remains possible that heterogeneity exists, since only one tumor region was sequenced.

Here the sequenced sample was peripheral blood, taken before any cancer treatment. The receptor was derived from a man between 40 and 75 years old with stage I lung adenocarcinoma. This sequence joins TRBV19 and TRBJ2-7; 10 nucleotides agree with TRBD2. The CDR3 protein is CASSKELAGSYEQYF. CDR3 coding DNA: TGTGCCAGTAGTAAGGAACTAGCGGGGTCCTACGAGCAGTACTTC.